This TCR beta chain was captured by sequencing in a study of T cells in Graves' hyperthyroidism and ophthalmopathy. The wider study: The blood sample was taken at first diagnosis, before treatment began.

The CDR3 sequence is 19 residues long. After removal of 6 bases from V and 2 bases from J, the junction contained 13 bases not matched to a gene. Germline-derived CDR1 and CDR2 are SNHLY and FYNNEI. Amplification targeted TCR beta CDR3 regions from RNA transcripts. TCR CDR3 underwent first-round RT-PCR with the HTBI primer set. MiXCR, run by TCRdb on the multiplex PCR reads, gives a single entry per CDR3 protein. Altogether about 600,000 distinct CDR3 sequences are present, approximately 15% being singletons, with the ten largest covering around 3.3%. This clonotype appeared many times. Patients with uncontrolled infections, other autoimmune diseases, pregnancy or lactation were excluded. The source of the PBMCs was approximately 9.5 ml of fresh peripheral blood.

The clonotype was recovered from a woman between 40 and 50 years old with Graves' ophthalmopathy. V usage is TRBV2 and J usage is TRBJ2-3; 14 nucleotides match TRBD2. Sequenced input: blood. The CDR3 protein is CASRDPGLAGVSDTDTQYF. The CDR3 DNA is TGTGCCAGCAGAGACCCGGGACTAGCGGGAGTATCCGACACAGATACGCAGTATTTT. Looking up the rest from reference TRBV2 and TRBJ2-3 gives the full variable domain: EPEVTQTPSHQVTQMGQEVILRCVPISNHLYFYWYRQILGQKVEFLVSFYNNEISEKSEIFDDQFSVERPDGSNFTLKIRSTKLEDSAMYFCASRDPGLAGVSDTDTQYFGPGTRLTVL.